This T cell receptor beta chain was identified during a study of somatic mutations in cytotoxic T cells in rheumatoid arthritis. V was pared by 0 bases and J by 3 bases, with 7 bases between. Per germline, CDR1 SGHRS and CDR2 YFSETQ. The CDR3 extends over 13 amino acids. TCRdb keeps only in-frame clones here, not all; method: immunoSEQ multiplex PCR. There are about 26,000 clones in the sample; 82% occur only once, and approximately 5.3% lies in the top ten. The clonotype was recovered from a man over 45 in good health. The rearrangement uses TRBV5-1 and TRBJ2-7; D is unclear. Specimen: CD8+ T cells sorted from blood. CDR3 protein: CASSLALGYEQYF. CDR3 nucleotides: TGCGCCAGCAGCTTGGCCCTGGGCTACGAGCAGTACTTC.